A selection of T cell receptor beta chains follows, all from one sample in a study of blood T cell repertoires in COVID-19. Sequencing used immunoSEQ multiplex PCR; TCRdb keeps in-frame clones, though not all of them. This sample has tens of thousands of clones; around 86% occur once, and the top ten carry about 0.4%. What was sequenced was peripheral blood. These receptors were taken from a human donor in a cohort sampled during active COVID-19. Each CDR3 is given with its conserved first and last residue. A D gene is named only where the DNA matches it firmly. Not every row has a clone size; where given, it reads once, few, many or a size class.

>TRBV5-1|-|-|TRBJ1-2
TGCGCCAGCGCCGGGGAGGGCAGCTCCGGCTATGGCTACACCTTC
CASAGEGSSGYGYTF
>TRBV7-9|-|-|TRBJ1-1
TGTGCCAGCAGCCTTAAGGGGGGGCAAAGGAACACTGAAGCTTTCTTT
CASSLKGGQRNTEAFF
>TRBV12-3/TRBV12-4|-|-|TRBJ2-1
TGTGCCAGCAGTTTAGGTCAGGGCAATGAGCAGTTCTTC
CASSLGQGNEQFF
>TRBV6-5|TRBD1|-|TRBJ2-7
TGTGCCAGCAGTTACTCGATGGTGGACAGGGTATACGAGCAGTACTTC
CASSYSMVDRVYEQYF
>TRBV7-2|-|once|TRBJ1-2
TGTGCCAGCAGCTCAGGTCCTGGGGCAGGCTACACCTTC
CASSSGPGAGYTF
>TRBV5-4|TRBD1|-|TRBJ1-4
TGTGCCAGCAGCTACCGGGGACAGGGCGAGGAAAAACTGTTTTTT
CASSYRGQGEEKLFF
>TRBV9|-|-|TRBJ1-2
TGTGCCAGCAGTGTCTCCCCTGGAGGGAATGACTATGGCTACACCTTC
CASSVSPGGNDYGYTF
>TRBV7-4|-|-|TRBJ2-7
TGTGCCAGCAGGGAGACGACTAAGGGGGACAACGAGCAGTACTTC
CASRETTKGDNEQYF
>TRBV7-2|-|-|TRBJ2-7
TGTGCCAGCAGCTTAAAGAGGGGGTGCACCCCCTACGAGCAGTACTTC
CASSLKRGCTPYEQYF
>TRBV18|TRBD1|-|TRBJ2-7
TGTGCCAGCTCGCCCGGGACAGGGGTGCGCGAGCAGTACTTC
CASSPGTGVREQYF
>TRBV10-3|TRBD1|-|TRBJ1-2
TGTGCCATCAGTGAGTCGCCACAGGGGGAGGGCTACACCTTC
CAISESPQGEGYTF
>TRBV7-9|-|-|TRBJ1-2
TGTGCCAGCAGCTTAGGCGGGGCGGGGGCCGCAAACTATGGCTACACCTTC
CASSLGGAGAANYGYTF
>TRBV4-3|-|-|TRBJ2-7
TGCGCCAGCAGTCAAGACGTGGACAGCCCCTACGAGCAGTACTTC
CASSQDVDSPYEQYF
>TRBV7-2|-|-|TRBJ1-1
TGTGCCAGCAGCTCCCCCGTGGGGGACTCTCGGGCTTTCTTT
CASSSPVGDSRAFF
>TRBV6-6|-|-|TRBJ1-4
TGTGCCAGCAGTTACGGAGGGTTTAATGAAAAACTGTTTTTT
CASSYGGFNEKLFF
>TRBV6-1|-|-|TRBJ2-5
TGTGCCAGCAGTGACACTAGGGGGGGAAGAGAGACCCAGTACTTC
CASSDTRGGRETQYF
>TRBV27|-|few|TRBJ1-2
TGTGCCAGCAGTTTACCTCCGCCGGGGGGCGGAGGCTACACCTTC
CASSLPPPGGGGYTF
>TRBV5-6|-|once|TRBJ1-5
TGTGCCAGCAGCCTCAGGACAGTCGGCAATCAGCCCCAGCATTTT
CASSLRTVGNQPQHF
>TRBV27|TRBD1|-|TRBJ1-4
TGTGCCAGCAGTTTAGGACAGGCAAATGAAAAACTGTTTTTT
CASSLGQANEKLFF
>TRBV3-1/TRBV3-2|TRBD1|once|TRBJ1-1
TGTGCCAGCAGCCGAGCACAGGGGGCCGGGACTGAAGCTTTCTTT
CASSRAQGAGTEAFF
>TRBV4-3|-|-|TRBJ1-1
TGCGCCAGCAGCCAAGATGGGGTCAGGGAAACTTTCTTT
CASSQDGVRETFF
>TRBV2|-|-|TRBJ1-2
TGTGCCAGCAGGCTGACAGGTCCTAGCTATGGCTACACCTTC
CASRLTGPSYGYTF
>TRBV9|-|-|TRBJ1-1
TGTGCCAGCAGCGCCTCGAACACTGAAGCTTTCTTT
CASSASNTEAFF
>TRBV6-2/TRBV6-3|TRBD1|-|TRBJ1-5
TGTGCCAGCAGTTCGACAGGGGGCTATCAGCCCCAGCATTTT
CASSSTGGYQPQHF
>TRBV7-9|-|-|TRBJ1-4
TGTGCCAGCAGCTTGAGGTTAGGAGAAAAACTGTTTTTT
CASSLRLGEKLFF
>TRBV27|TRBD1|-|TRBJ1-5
TGTGCCAGCAGTTTAGGGACAGGGGGAAATCAGCCCCAGCATTTT
CASSLGTGGNQPQHF
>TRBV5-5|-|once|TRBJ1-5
TGTGCCAGCAGCTTGGTATGGGGGGAAAATCAGCCCCAGCATTTT
CASSLVWGENQPQHF
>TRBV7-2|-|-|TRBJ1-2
TGTGCCAGCAGCTTAGCGCGATACGGGAGCGGCTACACCTTC
CASSLARYGSGYTF
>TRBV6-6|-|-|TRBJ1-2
TGTGCCAGCAGTTACTCTGGAATTGGGGCAGCCTATGGCTACACCTTC
CASSYSGIGAAYGYTF
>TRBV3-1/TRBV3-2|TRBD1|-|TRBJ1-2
TGTGCCAGCAGACCCACTCGGACGGACAGGACCTTTGGCTACACCTTC
CASRPTRTDRTFGYTF
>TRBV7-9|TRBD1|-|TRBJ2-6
TGTGCCAGCAGCGCAACCGGGACAGGGGATCTGGGGGCCAACGTCCTGACTTTC
CASSATGTGDLGANVLTF
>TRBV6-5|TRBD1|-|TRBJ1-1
TGTGCCAGCAGTTATGGGACAGGGGCCCGGAGCACTGAAGCTTTCTTT
CASSYGTGARSTEAFF
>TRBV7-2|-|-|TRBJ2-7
TGTGCCAGCAGCTTGGCGGCCGGACGGGACTACGAGCAGTACTTC
CASSLAAGRDYEQYF
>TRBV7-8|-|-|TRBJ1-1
TGTGCCAGCAGCACCGGGTCGAACACTGAAGCTTTCTTT
CASSTGSNTEAFF
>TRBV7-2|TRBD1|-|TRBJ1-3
TGTGCCAGCAGCGCCGACAGGGAAAACACCATATATTTT
CASSADRENTIYF
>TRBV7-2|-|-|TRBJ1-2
TGTGCCAGCAGCTTAGACTGGGGGCTGAATGGCTACACCTTC
CASSLDWGLNGYTF
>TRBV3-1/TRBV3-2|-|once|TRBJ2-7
TGTGCCAGCAGCCAAGGGGGCTCTGTACGCGAGCAGTACTTC
CASSQGGSVREQYF
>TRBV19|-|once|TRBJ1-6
TGTGCCAGTAGTATTATCGACAGGCGAAATTCACCCCTCCACTTT
CASSIIDRRNSPLHF
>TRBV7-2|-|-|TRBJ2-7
TGTGCCAGCAGCTTCCGGGGTAGCTCCTACGAGCAGTACTTC
CASSFRGSSYEQYF
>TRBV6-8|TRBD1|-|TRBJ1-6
TGTGCCAGCAGTTACGGGAAGGGGGCAGAAACATATAATTCACCCCTCCACTTT
CASSYGKGAETYNSPLHF
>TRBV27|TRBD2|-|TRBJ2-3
TGTGCCAGCAGTCCCAGACTAGCGGAATACACAGATACGCAGTATTTT
CASSPRLAEYTDTQYF
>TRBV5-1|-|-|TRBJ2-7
TGCGCCAGCAGCCCGCACCGTTACCCGGGACAAGCCTACGAGCAGTACTTC
CASSPHRYPGQAYEQYF
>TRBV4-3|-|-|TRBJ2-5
TGCGCCAGCAGCCAAGATGTCAACGGCCTTGGACATTCTGGGCAAGAGACCCAGTACTTC
CASSQDVNGLGHSGQETQYF
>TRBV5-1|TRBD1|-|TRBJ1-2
TGCGCCAGCAGCATCGGGACAGGAAACTATGGCTACACCTTC
CASSIGTGNYGYTF
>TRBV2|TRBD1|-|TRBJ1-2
TGTGCCAGCACTCTAAGACAGGGGGGCAACTATGGCTACACCTTC
CASTLRQGGNYGYTF
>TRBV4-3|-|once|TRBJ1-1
TGCGCCAGCAGCCAAGCAGGGGATGAGGCTTTCTTT
CASSQAGDEAFF
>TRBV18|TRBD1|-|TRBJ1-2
TGTGCCAGCTCACCCCGACAGGGTTTAATAAGCAACGTTGGCTACACCTTC
CASSPRQGLISNVGYTF
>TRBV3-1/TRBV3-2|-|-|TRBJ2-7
TGTGCCAGCAGCCCCCCCGGGTACTACGAGCAGTACTTC
CASSPPGYYEQYF
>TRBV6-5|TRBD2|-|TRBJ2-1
TGTGCCAGCAGCCCGGGACTAGAGAAAGGGAATGAGCAGTTCTTC
CASSPGLEKGNEQFF
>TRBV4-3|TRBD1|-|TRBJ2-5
TGCGCCAGCAGCCAAGCTATGGACAGGGAGACCCAGTACTTC
CASSQAMDRETQYF
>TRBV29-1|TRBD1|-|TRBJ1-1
TGCAGCGTAGGACAGGGGAACACTGAAGCTTTCTTT
CSVGQGNTEAFF
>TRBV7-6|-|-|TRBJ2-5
TGTGCCAGCAGCTCGTCGTCTGGGGGGGGCTACCAAGAGACCCAGTACTTC
CASSSSSGGGYQETQYF
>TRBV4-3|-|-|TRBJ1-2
TGCGCCAGCAGCCAAGGACCGGGACAAGATTATGGCTACACCTTC
CASSQGPGQDYGYTF
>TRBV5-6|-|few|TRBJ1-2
TGTGCCAGCAGCCTGGACAGCCCAGGCGGCTACACCTTC
CASSLDSPGGYTF
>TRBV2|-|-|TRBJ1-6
TGTGCCACCCGGGAGGATTATAATTCACCCCTCCACTTT
CATREDYNSPLHF
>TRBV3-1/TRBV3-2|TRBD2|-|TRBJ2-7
TGTGCCAGCAGCCCACCTAGCGGGGGGCGATACGAGCAGTACTTC
CASSPPSGGRYEQYF
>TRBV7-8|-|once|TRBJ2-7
TGTGCCAGCAGCTCTAGACAGAGCTCCTACGAGCAGTACTTC
CASSSRQSSYEQYF
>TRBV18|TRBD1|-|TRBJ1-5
TGTGCCAGCTCAGGACAGGGCGATAGCAATCAGCCCCAGCATTTT
CASSGQGDSNQPQHF
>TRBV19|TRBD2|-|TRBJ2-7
TGTGCCAGTCCACGCCGGGGGGGCTACGAGCAGTACTTC
CASPRRGGYEQYF
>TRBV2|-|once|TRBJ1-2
TGTGCCAACCCTACTCTCAGGGAGGGCGGCTACACCTTC
CANPTLREGGYTF